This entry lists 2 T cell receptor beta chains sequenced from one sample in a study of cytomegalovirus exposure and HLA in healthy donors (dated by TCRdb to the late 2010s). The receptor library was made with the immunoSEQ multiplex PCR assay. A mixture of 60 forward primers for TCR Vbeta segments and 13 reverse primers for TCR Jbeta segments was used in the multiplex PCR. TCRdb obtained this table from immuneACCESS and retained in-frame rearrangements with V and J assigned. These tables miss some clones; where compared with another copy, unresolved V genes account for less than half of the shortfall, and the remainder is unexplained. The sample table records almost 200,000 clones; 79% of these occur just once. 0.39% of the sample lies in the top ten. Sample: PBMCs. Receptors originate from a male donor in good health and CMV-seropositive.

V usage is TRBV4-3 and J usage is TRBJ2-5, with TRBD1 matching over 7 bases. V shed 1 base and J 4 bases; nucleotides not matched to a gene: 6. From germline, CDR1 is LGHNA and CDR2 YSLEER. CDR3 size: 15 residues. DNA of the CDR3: TGCGCCAGCAGCCAAGGAGTAGGGACAGTAGAGACCCAGTACTTC. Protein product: CASSQGVGTVETQYF.

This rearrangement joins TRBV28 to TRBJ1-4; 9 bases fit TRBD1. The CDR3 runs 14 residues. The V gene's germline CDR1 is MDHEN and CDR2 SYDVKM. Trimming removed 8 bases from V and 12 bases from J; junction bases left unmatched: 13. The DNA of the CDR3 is TGTGCCAGCGGATGGAGACAGGGGGGGCTCGAACTGTTTTTT. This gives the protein CASGWRQGGLELFF.